This T cell receptor (beta chain) was obtained from a study of T-cell memory formation after mild COVID-19. Overall study: The two donors had largely donor-specific TCR clusters. Whole-study results and caveats: CD4+ clones that contracted lay mainly in CM and EM; CD8+ ones lay in EMRA. The appearance of some responding clones in pre-infection memory suggested that cross-reactive memory joined. Clones that shrank (day 15 to 85) were balanced CD4/CD8, whereas later expanders leaned CD4+.

From the 5' RACE reads, TCRdb called clonotypes with MiXCR, one entry per CDR3 protein. The table lists roughly 29,000 distinct CDR3 sequences, approximately 12% of them singletons, with about 15% in the top ten. In its sample, this clonotype ranks as medium-sized. What it binds is unknown. Deletions cut 1 base from V and 2 bases from J, with 6 bases between. The germline gives CDR1 SGHRS, CDR2 YFSETQ. This CDR3 comprises 13 residues. The clonotype originates from an adult woman who had mild COVID-19 (a few samples of this study predate the infection). Cell type and time point are not known. Sequenced sample: PBMCs or a T cell subset sorted from them (not recorded which). The genes are TRBV5-1 and TRBJ2-5; D not certain. This CDR3 reads CASSLMGQETQYF. The CDR3 region has the DNA TGCGCCAGCAGCTTGATGGGGCAAGAGACCCAGTACTTC.